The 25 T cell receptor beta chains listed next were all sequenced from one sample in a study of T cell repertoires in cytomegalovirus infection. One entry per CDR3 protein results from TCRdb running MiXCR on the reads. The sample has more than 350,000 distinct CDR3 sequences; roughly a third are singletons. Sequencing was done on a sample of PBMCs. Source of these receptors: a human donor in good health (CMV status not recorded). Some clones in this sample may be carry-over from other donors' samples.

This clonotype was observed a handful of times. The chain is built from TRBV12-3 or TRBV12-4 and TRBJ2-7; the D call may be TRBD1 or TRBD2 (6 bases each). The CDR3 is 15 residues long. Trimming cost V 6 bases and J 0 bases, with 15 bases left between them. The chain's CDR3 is CASSPQGGLSYEQYF. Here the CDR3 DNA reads TGTGCCAGCAGCCCCCAAGGGGGGCTCTCCTACGAGCAGTACTTC.

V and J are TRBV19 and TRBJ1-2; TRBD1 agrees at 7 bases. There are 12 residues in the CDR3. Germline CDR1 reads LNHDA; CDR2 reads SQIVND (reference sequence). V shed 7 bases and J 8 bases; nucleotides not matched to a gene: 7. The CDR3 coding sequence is TGTGCCAGTAACGACAGGGCCGGAGGCTACACCTTC. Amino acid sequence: CASNDRAGGYTF.

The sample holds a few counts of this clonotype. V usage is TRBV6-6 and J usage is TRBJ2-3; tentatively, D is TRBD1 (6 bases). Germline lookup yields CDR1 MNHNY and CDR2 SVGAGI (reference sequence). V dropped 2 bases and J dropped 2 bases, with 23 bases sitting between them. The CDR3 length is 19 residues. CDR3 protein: CASSYGVGAGGLSTDTQYF. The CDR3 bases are TGTGCCAGCAGTTACGGCGTAGGGGCTGGGGGCTTATCCACAGATACGCAGTATTTT.

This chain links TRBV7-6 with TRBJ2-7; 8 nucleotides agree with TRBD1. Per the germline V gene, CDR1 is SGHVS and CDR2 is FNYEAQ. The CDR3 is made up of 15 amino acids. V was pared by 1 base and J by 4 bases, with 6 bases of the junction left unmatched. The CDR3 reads CASSLEATGAYEQYF. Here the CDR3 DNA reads TGTGCCAGCAGCTTAGAGGCGACAGGGGCGTACGAGCAGTACTTC.

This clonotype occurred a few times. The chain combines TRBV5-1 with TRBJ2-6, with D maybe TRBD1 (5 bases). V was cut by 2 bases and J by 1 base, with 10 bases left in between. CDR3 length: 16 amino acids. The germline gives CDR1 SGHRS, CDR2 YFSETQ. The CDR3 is CASSFNGASGANVLTF. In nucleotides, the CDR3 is TGCGCCAGCAGCTTTAATGGGGCGTCTGGGGCCAACGTCCTGACTTTC.

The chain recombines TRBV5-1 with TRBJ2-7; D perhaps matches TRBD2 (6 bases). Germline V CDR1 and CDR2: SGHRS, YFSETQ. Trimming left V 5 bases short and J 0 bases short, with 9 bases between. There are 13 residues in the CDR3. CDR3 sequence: CASRVGSSYEQYF. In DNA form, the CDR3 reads TGCGCCAGCAGGGTCGGGAGCTCCTACGAGCAGTACTTC.

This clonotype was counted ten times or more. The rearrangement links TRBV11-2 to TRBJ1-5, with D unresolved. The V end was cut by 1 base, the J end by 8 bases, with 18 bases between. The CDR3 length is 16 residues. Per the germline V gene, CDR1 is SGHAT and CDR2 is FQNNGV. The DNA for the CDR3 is TGTGCCAGCAGCTTAGGCGTCGTGGGAGGAAGGGAGCCCCAGCATTTT. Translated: CASSLGVVGGREPQHF.

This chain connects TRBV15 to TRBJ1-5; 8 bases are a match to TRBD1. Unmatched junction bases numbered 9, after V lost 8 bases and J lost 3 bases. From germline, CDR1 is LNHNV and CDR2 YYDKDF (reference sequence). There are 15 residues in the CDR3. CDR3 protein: CATGPDRAPNQPQHF. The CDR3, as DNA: TGTGCCACCGGACCGGACAGGGCCCCCAATCAGCCCCAGCATTTT.

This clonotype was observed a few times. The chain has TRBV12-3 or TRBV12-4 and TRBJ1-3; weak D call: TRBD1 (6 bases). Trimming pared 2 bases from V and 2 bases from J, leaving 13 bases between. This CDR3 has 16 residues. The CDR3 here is CASSLQGSLTGNTIYF. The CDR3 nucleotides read TGTGCCAGCAGTTTACAGGGGAGCCTAACTGGAAACACCATATATTTT.

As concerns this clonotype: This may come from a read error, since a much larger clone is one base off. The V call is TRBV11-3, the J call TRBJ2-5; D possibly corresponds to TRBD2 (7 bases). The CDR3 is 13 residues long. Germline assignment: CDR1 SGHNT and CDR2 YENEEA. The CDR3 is CARSFNREGTQYF. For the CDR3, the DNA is TGTGCCAGAAGCTTTAACAGGGAGGGGACCCAGTACTTC.

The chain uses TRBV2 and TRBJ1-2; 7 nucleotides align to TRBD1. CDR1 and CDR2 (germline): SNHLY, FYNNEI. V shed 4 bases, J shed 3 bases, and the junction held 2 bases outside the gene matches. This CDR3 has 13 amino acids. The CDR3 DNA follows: TGTGCCAGCAGTGGGGACAGCGACTATGGCTACACCTTC. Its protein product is CASSGDSDYGYTF.

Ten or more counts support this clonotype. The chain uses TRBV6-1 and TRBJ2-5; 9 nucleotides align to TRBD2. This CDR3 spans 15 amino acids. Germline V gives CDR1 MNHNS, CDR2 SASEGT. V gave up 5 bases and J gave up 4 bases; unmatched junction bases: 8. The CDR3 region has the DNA TGTGCCAGCAGTACCGCGGGGGGGCCGGGAGAGACCCAGTACTTC. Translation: CASSTAGGPGETQYF.

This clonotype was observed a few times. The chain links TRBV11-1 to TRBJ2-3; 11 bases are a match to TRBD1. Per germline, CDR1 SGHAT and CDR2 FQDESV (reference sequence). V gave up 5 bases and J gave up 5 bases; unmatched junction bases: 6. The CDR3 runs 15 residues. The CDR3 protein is CASSNPGTGGDTQYF. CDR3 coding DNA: TGTGCCAGCAGCAACCCCGGGACAGGGGGAGATACGCAGTATTTT.

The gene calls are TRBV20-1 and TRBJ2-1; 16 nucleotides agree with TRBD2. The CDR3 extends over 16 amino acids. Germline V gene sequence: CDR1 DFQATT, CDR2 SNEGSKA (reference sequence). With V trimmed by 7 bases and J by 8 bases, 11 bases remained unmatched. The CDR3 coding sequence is TGCAGTGTCCTCGGGACTAGCGGGGGGGCCGTCTATGAGCAGTTCTTC. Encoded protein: CSVLGTSGGAVYEQFF.

In DNA form, the CDR3 reads TGTGCCAGCAGCCTCGATTACCCTCCGGGACTTGGTAAGGGCAATGAGCAGTTCTTC. As protein: CASSLDYPPGLGKGNEQFF. The J gene is TRBJ2-1, the V gene TRBV7-6, with D possibly TRBD2 on 6 matching bases. This CDR3 contains 19 residues. Per the germline V gene, CDR1 is SGHVS and CDR2 is FNYEAQ. V was shortened by 5 bases and J by 6 bases, with 29 bases between the two germline ends.

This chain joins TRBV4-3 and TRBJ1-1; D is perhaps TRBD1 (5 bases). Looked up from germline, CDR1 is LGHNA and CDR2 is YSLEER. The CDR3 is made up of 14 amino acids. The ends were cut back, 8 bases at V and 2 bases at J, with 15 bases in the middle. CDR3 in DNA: TGCGCCAGCCGGACCGGGGGAGGTAACACTGAAGCTTTCTTT. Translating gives CASRTGGGNTEAFF.

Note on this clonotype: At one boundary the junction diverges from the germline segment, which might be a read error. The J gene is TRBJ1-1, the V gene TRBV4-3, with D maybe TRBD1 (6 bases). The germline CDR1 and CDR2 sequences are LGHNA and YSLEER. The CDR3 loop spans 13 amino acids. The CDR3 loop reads CASSQGRDTEALF. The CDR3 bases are TGCGCCAGCAGCCAAGGAAGGGACACTGAAGCTTTATTT.

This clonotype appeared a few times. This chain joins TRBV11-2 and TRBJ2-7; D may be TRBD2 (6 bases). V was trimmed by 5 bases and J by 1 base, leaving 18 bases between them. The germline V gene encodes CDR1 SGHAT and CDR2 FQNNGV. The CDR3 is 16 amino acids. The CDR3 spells CASSDRDSPRSYEQYF. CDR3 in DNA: TGTGCCAGCAGCGATCGGGACTCACCCCGGTCCTACGAGCAGTACTTC.

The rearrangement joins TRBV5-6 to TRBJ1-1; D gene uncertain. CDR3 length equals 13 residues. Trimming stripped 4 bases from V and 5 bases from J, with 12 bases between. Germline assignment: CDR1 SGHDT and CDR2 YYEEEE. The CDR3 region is CASSRRRTTEAFF. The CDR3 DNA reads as TGTGCCAGCAGCCGCCGGCGGACGACTGAAGCTTTCTTT.

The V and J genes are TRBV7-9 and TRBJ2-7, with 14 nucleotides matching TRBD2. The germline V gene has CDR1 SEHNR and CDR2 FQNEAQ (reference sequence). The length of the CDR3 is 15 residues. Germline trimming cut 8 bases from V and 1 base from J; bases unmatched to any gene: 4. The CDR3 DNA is TGTGCCAGCGGGCGGACTAGCGGGGGGTCCTACGAGCAGTACTTC. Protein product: CASGRTSGGSYEQYF.

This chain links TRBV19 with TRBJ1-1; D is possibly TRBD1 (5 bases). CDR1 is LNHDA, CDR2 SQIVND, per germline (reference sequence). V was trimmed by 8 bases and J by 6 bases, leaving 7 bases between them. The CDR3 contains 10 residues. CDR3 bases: TGTGCCAGTGGGGCCCCTGAAGCTTTCTTT. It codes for CASGAPEAFF.

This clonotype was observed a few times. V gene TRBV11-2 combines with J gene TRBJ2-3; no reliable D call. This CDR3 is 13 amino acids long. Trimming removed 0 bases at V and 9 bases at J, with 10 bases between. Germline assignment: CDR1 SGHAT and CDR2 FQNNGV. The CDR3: CASSLDRSPTQYF. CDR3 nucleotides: TGTGCCAGCAGCTTAGATCGATCCCCGACGCAGTATTTT.

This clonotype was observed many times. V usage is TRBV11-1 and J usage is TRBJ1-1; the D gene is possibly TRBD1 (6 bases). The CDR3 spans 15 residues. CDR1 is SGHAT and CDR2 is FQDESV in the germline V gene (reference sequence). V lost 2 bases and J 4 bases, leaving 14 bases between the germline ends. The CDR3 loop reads CASSLQGMDGTEAFF. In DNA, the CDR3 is TGTGCCAGCAGCTTACAGGGGATGGACGGCACTGAAGCTTTCTTT.

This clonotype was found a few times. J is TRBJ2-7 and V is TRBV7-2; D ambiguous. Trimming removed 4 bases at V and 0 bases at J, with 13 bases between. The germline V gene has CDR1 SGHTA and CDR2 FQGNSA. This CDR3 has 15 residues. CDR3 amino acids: CASSSTATLSYEQYF. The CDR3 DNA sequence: TGTGCCAGCAGCTCTACAGCCACCCTCTCCTACGAGCAGTACTTC.

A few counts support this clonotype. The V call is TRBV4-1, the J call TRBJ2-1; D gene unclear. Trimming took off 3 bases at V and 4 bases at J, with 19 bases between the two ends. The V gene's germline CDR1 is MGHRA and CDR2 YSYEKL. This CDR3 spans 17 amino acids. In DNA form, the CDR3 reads TGCGCCAGCAGCCAGGCCTCGGGCTTAGCTAGTTACAATGAGCAGTTCTTC. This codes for CASSQASGLASYNEQFF.